These T cell receptor beta chains were read from a single sample in a study of T cells in Graves' hyperthyroidism and ophthalmopathy. One entry per CDR3 protein, called by TCRdb with MiXCR from the multiplex PCR reads. The repertoire consists of over 250,000 distinct CDR3 sequences, with about an eighth occurring once and the leading ten covering about a third. Sample: blood. The receptors stem from a woman in her 40s with Graves' ophthalmopathy. The CDR3 runs from the conserved cysteine through the conserved F or W. A D gene is named only where the DNA matches it firmly. Not all rows give a size; the values are once, few, many and, for expanded clones, a class.

V,D,J,size,CDR3,DNA
TRBV5-6,-,TRBJ2-5,few,CASSYTSGTQYF,TGTGCCAGCAGCTATACATCAGGGACCCAGTACTTC
TRBV2,-,TRBJ2-4,-,CASRGLGAGAAQATKNIQYF,TGTGCCAGCAGGGGGTTGGGGGCAGGGGCAGCTCAAGCTACCAAAAACATTCAGTACTTC
TRBV2,-,TRBJ2-1,many,CASSGTYNEQFF,TGTGCCAGCAGTGGGACGTACAATGAGCAGTTCTTC
TRBV6-1,-,TRBJ1-6,many,CASSAPGHPNSPLHF,TGTGCCAGCAGTGCTCCGGGACACCCTAATTCACCCCTCCACTTT
TRBV27,-,TRBJ2-1,-,CASSLVGRGNADEQFF,TGTGCCAGCAGTTTAGTGGGACGGGGAAATGCGGACGAGCAGTTCTTC
TRBV6-1,-,TRBJ1-1,many,CASSREGNTEAFF,TGTGCCAGCAGTCGAGAGGGGAACACTGAAGCCTTCTTT
TRBV29-1,TRBD2,TRBJ2-7,many,CSVEGLAGGEQYF,TGCAGCGTTGAAGGACTAGCGGGGGGCGAGCAGTACTTC
TRBV7-9,TRBD2,TRBJ2-1,many,CASRSRVGLGVQGQFF,TGTGCCAGCAGGTCTCGAGTAGGACTAGGGGTGCAAGGGCAGTTCTTC
TRBV7-9,TRBD1,TRBJ2-3,-,CASREVQGAADTQYF,TGTGCCAGCAGAGAAGTTCAGGGGGCAGCAGATACGCAGTATTTT
TRBV27,-,TRBJ1-5,many,CASSPRGGGNQPQHF,TGTGCCAGCAGTCCTCGGGGGGGGGGCAATCAGCCCCAGCATTTT
TRBV12-3/TRBV12-4,-,TRBJ2-5,many,CASGTLFGETQYF,TGTGCCAGCGGGACGTTATTCGGGGAGACCCAGTACTTC
TRBV7-2,-,TRBJ2-1,few,CASSPAGLSESYNEQFF,TGTGCCAGCAGCCCCGCGGGGCTGAGCGAGTCCTACAATGAGCAGTTCTTC
TRBV7-2,TRBD1,TRBJ2-1,few,CASSADRGRYNEQFF,TGTGCCAGCAGCGCGGACAGGGGGCGTTACAATGAGCAGTTCTTC
TRBV28,-,TRBJ2-1,-,CASSLGWADPQGNEQFF,TGTGCCAGCAGTTTAGGGTGGGCTGACCCCCAGGGGAATGAGCAGTTCTTC
TRBV9,-,TRBJ2-1,many,CASSGASPSSYNEQFF,TGTGCCAGCAGCGGGGCTAGCCCTAGCTCCTACAATGAGCAGTTCTTC
TRBV28,-,TRBJ2-5,few,CASSSWQETQYF,TGTGCCAGCAGTTCCTGGCAAGAGACCCAGTACTTC
TRBV12-3/TRBV12-4,-,TRBJ1-5,many,CASSLRGEDLLGPQHF,TGTGCCAGCAGCCTCAGAGGCGAGGACCTGTTAGGACCCCAGCATTTT
TRBV28,-,TRBJ1-6,-,CASSLGRSLSTLHF,TGTGCCAGCAGCCTCGGACGTTCTCTGTCAACCCTCCACTTT
TRBV19,TRBD2,TRBJ2-1,-,CAIWTSGRGWNEQFF,TGTGCCATTTGGACTAGCGGGAGGGGTTGGAATGAGCAGTTCTTC
TRBV7-9,TRBD2,TRBJ2-2,many,CASSLASSGSTGELFF,TGTGCCAGCAGCTTAGCTTCTAGCGGGAGTACCGGGGAGCTGTTTTTT
TRBV20-1,TRBD2,TRBJ2-3,few,CSAKRRASGMIADTQYF,TGCAGTGCCAAACGACGGGCTAGCGGGATGATCGCAGATACGCAGTATTTT
TRBV5-8,-,TRBJ1-1,many,CASGRQLEGTEAFF,TGTGCCAGCGGTCGACAGTTGGAGGGGACTGAAGCTTTCTTT
TRBV19,-,TRBJ1-2,once,CASTAGRGRFGYTF,TGTGCCAGTACGGCGGGTCGGGGGAGGTTTGGCTACACCTTC
TRBV7-2,-,TRBJ1-1,many,CASSSRLGLNTEAFF,TGTGCCAGCAGCTCCCGTTTGGGGCTGAACACTGAAGCTTTCTTT
TRBV6-4,-,TRBJ2-6,many,CASSEEAPGSGANVLTF,TGTGCCAGCAGTGAGGAAGCGCCAGGGTCTGGGGCCAACGTCCTGACTTTC
TRBV5-5,-,TRBJ1-1,many,CASSLALRTGRGTEAFF,TGTGCCAGCAGCTTGGCCTTAAGGACCGGTAGGGGCACTGAAGCTTTCTTT
TRBV12-3/TRBV12-4,TRBD1,TRBJ1-2,-,CASSITQARGHSYTF,TGTGCCAGCAGCATAACCCAGGCCAGGGGGCATAGCTACACCTTC
TRBV12-3/TRBV12-4,-,TRBJ2-1,many,CASQPTSNEQFF,TGTGCCAGTCAGCCGACTAGCAATGAGCAGTTCTTC
TRBV28,TRBD2,TRBJ2-5,-,CASSVGTSGTFQETQYF,TGTGCCAGCAGCGTCGGGACTAGCGGGACTTTCCAAGAGACCCAGTACTTC
TRBV18,-,TRBJ1-2,-,CASSLSGWDGYTF,TGTGCCAGCTCGCTCTCTGGGTGGGATGGCTACACCTTC
TRBV6-1,-,TRBJ2-7,few,CASSQEKGYEQYF,TGTGCCAGCAGCCAGGAGAAAGGGTACGAGCAGTACTTC
TRBV12-3/TRBV12-4,-,TRBJ2-2,many,CASRATNRATGELFF,TGTGCCAGCAGAGCGACGAACAGGGCTACCGGGGAGCTGTTTTTT
TRBV7-2,TRBD2,TRBJ2-4,-,CASSPHGGGTSIAKNIQYF,TGTGCCAGCAGCCCCCACGGGGGGGGGACGTCTATAGCCAAAAACATTCAGTACTTC
TRBV6-1,-,TRBJ1-1,many,CASSFDGNTEAFF,TGTGCCAGCAGCTTTGACGGGAACACTGAAGCTTTCTTT
TRBV20-1,-,TRBJ1-6,-,CSARQQGRAYNSPLHF,TGCAGTGCTAGACAACAGGGTAGGGCCTATAATTCACCCCTCCACTTT
TRBV12-3/TRBV12-4,TRBD2,TRBJ2-1,-,CASSLASGGAWDEQFF,TGTGCCAGCAGTTTAGCTAGCGGGGGGGCCTGGGATGAGCAGTTCTTC
TRBV29-1,-,TRBJ1-1,few,CSGSRRGHGKAFF,TGCAGCGGTAGTCGGAGGGGACATGGAAAAGCTTTCTTT